What follows are 16 T cell receptor beta chains derived from one specimen sequenced in a study of cytomegalovirus exposure and HLA in healthy donors. 13 Jbeta primers and 60 Vbeta primers were used for the PCR. Generated by immunoSEQ multiplex PCR, the TCRdb table keeps only in-frame clones and is missing some. The table lists about 140,000 clones, about 82% of them singletons. Material for sequencing was PBMCs. These receptors came from a female donor in good health and CMV-seropositive.

This clone was found once. V gene TRBV5-1 combines with J gene TRBJ2-5; 7 bases are shared with TRBD1. The assigned J gene may be wrong: the sequence end matches TRBJ2-7 better. The CDR3 length is 14 residues. From germline, CDR1 is SGHRS and CDR2 YFSETQ. This CDR3 reads CASSQGQVTYEQYF. CDR3 DNA sequence: TGCGCCAGCAGCCAAGGACAGGTCACCTACGAGCAGTACTTC.

The rearrangement links TRBV28 to TRBJ2-7; 11 nucleotides agree with TRBD1. Germline-derived CDR1 and CDR2 are MDHEN and SYDVKM. The V segment lost 9 bases and the J segment 5 bases; nucleotides outside the gene matches: 6. The CDR3 is made up of 13 amino acids. The CDR3 here is CASPGQGDNEQYF. For the CDR3, the DNA is TGTGCCAGTCCGGGACAGGGGGATAACGAGCAGTACTTC.

This clone appeared a single time. The genes are TRBV5-1 and TRBJ2-7; 7 bases are a match to TRBD2. The germline CDR1 and CDR2 sequences are SGHRS and YFSETQ. This CDR3 is 17 amino acids long. The J segment lost 0 bases and the V segment lost 4 bases, leaving 13 bases of the junction unmatched. The CDR3 loop reads CASSLPHGGGGSYEQYF. CDR3 nucleotides: TGCGCCAGCAGCCTCCCCCACGGTGGGGGGGGCTCCTACGAGCAGTACTTC.

This clone was detected only a few times. V and J are TRBV28 and TRBJ1-1, with D uncertain. Germline V CDR1 and CDR2: MDHEN, SYDVKM. The CDR3 covers 15 residues. Trimming removed 5 bases from V and 4 bases from J, with 17 bases in between. CDR3 nucleotides: TGTGCCAGCAGTCCACCCCGGGGAAGGAGCACTGAAGCTTTCTTT. It is translated as CASSPPRGRSTEAFF.

The chain has TRBV28 and TRBJ1-3, with D perhaps matching TRBD1 (5 bases). Trimming took 6 bases from V and 0 from J, leaving 12 bases between them. CDR3 size: 15 residues. The germline V gene has CDR1 MDHEN and CDR2 SYDVKM. The CDR3 sequence is CASSLQEPSGNTIYF. In DNA, the CDR3 is TGTGCCAGCAGCCTACAGGAACCCTCTGGAAACACCATATATTTT.

Turning to this clone: At one of its ends the junction is not consistent with the germline gene, which may arise from a read error. Additional DNA sequences in this sample encode the identical CDR3. The rearrangement uses TRBV28 and TRBJ1-4, with D unresolved. The length of the CDR3 is 14 residues. CDR1 MDHEN and CDR2 SYDVKM come from the germline V gene. The CDR3 spells CASNPRTGDEKLFF. CDR3 coding DNA: TGTGCCAGCAATCCCCGGACGGGAGATGAAAAGCTGTTTTTT. The full variable domain, its missing parts supplied by reference TRBV28 and TRBJ1-4, is DVKVTQSSRYLVKRTGEKVFLECVQDMDHENMFWYRQDPGLGLRLIYFSYDVKMKEKGDIPEGYSVSREKKERFSLILESASTNQTSMYLCASNPRTGDEKLFFGSGTQLSVL.

V usage is TRBV7-9 and J usage is TRBJ2-3; D is perhaps TRBD1 (5 bases). Germline V lookup: CDR1 SEHNR, CDR2 FQNEAQ (reference sequence). The CDR3 sequence is 15 residues long. V was cut by 0 bases and J by 2 bases, with 9 bases left in between. The CDR3 region has the DNA TGTGCCAGCAGCTTAGCTTTTGGGGCCACAGATACGCAGTATTTT. Translated, it gives CASSLAFGATDTQYF.

The rearrangement uses TRBV27 and TRBJ1-1, with unresolved D. Trimming took off 4 bases at V and 1 base at J, with 7 bases between the two ends. The CDR3 spans 13 residues. Per the germline V gene, CDR1 is MNHEY and CDR2 is SMNVEV (reference sequence). This chain's CDR3 is CASSSTGNTEAFF. CDR3 DNA sequence: TGTGCCAGCAGTTCAACGGGGAACACTGAAGCTTTCTTT.

J is TRBJ2-2 and V is TRBV7-3; 10 bases line up with TRBD2. Germline V gene sequence: CDR1 SGHTA, CDR2 FQGTGA. V dropped 4 bases and J dropped 4; count of bases not matched to a gene: 9. This CDR3 has 17 amino acids. Here the CDR3 DNA reads TGTGCCAGCAGCTCATCGATTAGCGGGGGGCTCACCGGGGAGCTGTTTTTT. This sequence encodes CASSSSISGGLTGELFF.

The chain links TRBV10-3 to TRBJ1-2, with 9 nucleotides matching TRBD1. This CDR3 is 16 amino acids long. The junction had 6 bases not matched to a gene; V was cut back by 2 bases and J by 2 bases. Germline CDR1 is ENHRY and CDR2 is SYGVKD. The CDR3 loop is CAISEGGQGRNYGYTF. In DNA form, the CDR3 reads TGTGCCATCAGTGAGGGGGGACAGGGTAGAAACTATGGCTACACCTTC.

J is TRBJ1-1 and V is TRBV6-1, with a tentative D call TRBD1 (6 bases). The V gene lost 5 bases and the J gene lost 4 bases, with 11 bases spanning the gap. Germline V CDR1 and CDR2: MNHNS, SASEGT. The CDR3 totals 13 residues. The CDR3 here is CASSWTDGTEAFF. CDR3 DNA sequence: TGTGCCAGCAGTTGGACAGACGGCACTGAAGCTTTCTTT.

A few counts support this clone. The CDR3 loop is CSVDAGTGGGGAQETQYF. The CDR3 nucleotides read TGCAGCGTTGACGCCGGGACAGGGGGCGGTGGGGCTCAAGAGACCCAGTACTTC. The chain uses TRBV29-1 and TRBJ2-5, with 12 positions matching TRBD1. Germline V gene data show CDR1 as SQVTM and CDR2 as ANQGSEA. V trimming: 3 bases; J trimming: 2 bases; junction bases outside the gene matches: 13. The CDR3 runs 18 residues.

The chain has TRBV18 and TRBJ2-1; D gene uncertain. Germline values: CDR1 KGHSH, CDR2 LQKENI. V was trimmed by 3 bases and J by 8 bases, leaving 8 bases between them. This CDR3 has 12 amino acids. CDR3 coding DNA: TGTGCCAGCTCACCGGAGATCTATGAGCAGTTCTTC. This translates into CASSPEIYEQFF.

This clone was observed a few times. CDR3 in amino acids: CASSRGQGAKLFF. The DNA for the CDR3 is TGTGCCAGCAGCCGCGGACAGGGGGCAAAACTGTTTTTT. The genes are TRBV7-9 and TRBJ1-4; 11 nucleotides align to TRBD1. V trimming: 5 bases; J trimming: 10 bases; junction bases outside the gene matches: 3. Per the germline V gene, CDR1 is SEHNR and CDR2 is FQNEAQ (reference sequence). This CDR3 has 13 residues.

This sequence joins TRBV5-1 and TRBJ1-2, with D perhaps TRBD1 (6 bases). Trimming shortened V by 6 bases and J by 1 base, and 10 bases separated the two germline ends. The CDR3 covers 13 residues. CDR1 is SGHRS and CDR2 is YFSETQ in the germline V gene. The CDR3 coding sequence is TGCGCCAGCACAGGGACATATAACTATGGCTACACCTTC. Its translation: CASTGTYNYGYTF.

In its sample, this clone was seen a few times. The chain links TRBV2 to TRBJ2-6; D unresolved. V was clipped by 2 bases and J by 3 bases, with 5 bases between them. The CDR3 spans 14 residues. In germline, CDR1 is SNHLY, CDR2 FYNNEI. The CDR3 sequence: CASSERSGANVLTF. CDR3 nucleotide sequence: TGTGCCAGCAGTGAAAGGAGTGGGGCCAACGTCCTGACTTTC.